This TCR beta chain was captured in a study of blood T cell repertoires in COVID-19. Study at large: COVID-19 samples, acute and convalescent, were from the United States, Italy and Spain. T cells, B-cell-depleted T cells, or PBMCs supplied cDNA or gDNA.

Authors' analysis steps: Amplification with reference gene primers provided the estimates of nucleated cell counts. Clones were read by immunoSEQ multiplex PCR, and TCRdb kept only the in-frame ones, dropping some. V and J calls and clone size are as listed in that table; D and trimming were resolved from the DNA. The table shows about 100,000 clones, with approximately 86% occurring only once. Germline V gives CDR1 MNHNS, CDR2 SASEGT. V lost 3 bases and J 4 bases, leaving 10 bases between the germline ends. This CDR3 has 14 amino acids. This clonotype originated in a woman in her sixties with acute or convalescent COVID-19. Sequencing was carried out using peripheral blood. The chain recombines TRBV6-1 with TRBJ1-5, with unresolved D. The CDR3 region has the DNA TGTGCCAGCAGTGAGGCAGGACTGAATCAGCCCCAGCATTTT. Its translation is CASSEAGLNQPQHF.